A single sample gave rise to the 29 T cell receptor beta chains below, sequenced in a study of technical replicates of blood from several donors. Some clones are missing from TCRdb's copy, which holds only in-frame ones; the method was immunoSEQ multiplex PCR. The sample carries 84,000 or so clones, about 94% recorded once. The sample comprised T cells isolated from PBMCs. The receptors come from a human donor in good health.

The V gene is TRBV7-9, the J gene TRBJ2-7, with TRBD2 identical over 12 bases. Germline values: CDR1 SEHNR, CDR2 FQNEAQ (reference sequence). CDR3 size: 16 residues. The V and J ends lost 1 base and 2 bases, in that order; junction bases with no gene match: 3. Here the CDR3 DNA reads TGTGCCAGCAGCTTAGGACTAGCGGGAGAAGCCTACGAGCAGTACTTC. It yields the protein CASSLGLAGEAYEQYF.

The rearrangement uses TRBV29-1 and TRBJ2-3; D call uncertain. The germline gives CDR1 SQVTM, CDR2 ANQGSEA. V was clipped by 4 bases and J by 6 bases, with 14 bases between them. This CDR3 has 13 amino acids. The chain's CDR3 is CSVGFGMRDTQYF. The CDR3 nucleotides are TGCAGCGTTGGGTTTGGTATGAGGGATACGCAGTATTTT.

The gene calls are TRBV7-2 and TRBJ1-2, with 9 positions matching TRBD1. The CDR3 contains 15 residues. J gave up 1 base and V 5 bases, and 5 bases lay outside the gene matches. Germline values: CDR1 SGHTA, CDR2 FQGNSA. The CDR3 reads CASSARTGVNYGYTF. Here the CDR3 DNA reads TGTGCCAGCAGCGCCCGGACAGGGGTTAACTATGGCTACACCTTC.

The chain recombines TRBV30 with TRBJ1-5; the match to TRBD1 covers 7 bases. Germline V CDR1 and CDR2: GTSNPN, SVGIG (reference sequence). V lost 4 bases and J lost 6; bases outside the gene matches: 6. The CDR3 covers 13 residues. The DNA of the CDR3 is TGTGCCTGGATGGAGGGGGCTGGTCAGCCCCAGCATTTT. Its translation is CAWMEGAGQPQHF. The full variable domain, rest sourced from reference TRBV30 and TRBJ1-5, is SQTIHQWPATLVQPVGSPLSLECTVEGTSNPNLYWYRQAAGRGLQLLFYSVGIGQISSEVPQNLSASRPQDRQFILSSKKLLLSDSGFYLCAWMEGAGQPQHFGDGTRLSIL.

The V call is TRBV5-1, the J call TRBJ2-5; maybe TRBD1 (5 bases). This CDR3 has 14 residues. V lost 4 bases, J lost 5 bases, and 15 bases lay in between. CDR1 is SGHRS, CDR2 YFSETQ, per germline. The CDR3 DNA reads TGCGCCAGCAGCCCGGTGGCAGGGTGGGAGACCCAGTACTTC. Amino acid sequence: CASSPVAGWETQYF.

The chain employs TRBV28 and TRBJ2-7, with 9 positions matching TRBD2. CDR1 and CDR2 from the germline V gene are MDHEN and SYDVKM. The CDR3 consists of 16 residues. V lost 5 bases, J lost 2 bases, and 10 bases stayed unmatched. The CDR3 DNA is TGTGCCAGCAGTCCCGCCGGGACTAGCCCGACCTACGAGCAGTACTTC. This gives the protein CASSPAGTSPTYEQYF.

J is TRBJ1-1 and V is TRBV13; possibly TRBD1 for D (5 bases). Per the germline V gene, CDR1 is PRHDT and CDR2 is FYEKMQ (reference sequence). CDR3 size: 17 residues. With 4 bases removed from V and 0 bases from J, the gap between germline ends came to 18 bases. The CDR3 nucleotides are TGTGCCAGCAGCTCAAACGGGGGGATTCAGGTGAACACTGAAGCTTTCTTT. Its protein is CASSSNGGIQVNTEAFF.

In its sample, this clone was seen a few times. The chain employs TRBV30 and TRBJ1-1, with D uncertain. The germline V gene encodes CDR1 GTSNPN and CDR2 SVGIG (reference sequence). This CDR3 has 12 amino acids. V lost 0 bases and J lost 5, with 7 bases in between. The CDR3 DNA follows: TGTGCCTGGAGTGTTGGGCAGACTGAAGCTTTCTTT. This codes for CAWSVGQTEAFF.

The chain couples TRBV28 to TRBJ1-2; tentative D call: TRBD1 (5 bases). Looked up from germline, CDR1 is MDHEN and CDR2 is SYDVKM. The CDR3 runs to 11 residues. Trimming removed 11 bases at V and 3 bases at J, with 10 bases between. Here the CDR3 DNA reads TGTGCCCTCCGGGGGGACTATGGCTACACCTTC. Translated: CALRGDYGYTF.

The V gene is TRBV25-1, the J gene TRBJ1-1; maybe TRBD1 (5 bases). Trimming shortened V by 3 bases and J by 0 bases, and 11 bases separated the two germline ends. This CDR3 has 15 residues. Germline V gene lookup returns CDR1 MGHDK and CDR2 SYGVNS. CDR3 residues: CASSDPGLMNTEAFF. Here the CDR3 DNA reads TGTGCCAGCAGTGACCCGGGACTGATGAACACTGAAGCTTTCTTT.

The CDR3 loop is CASSGYRDYGYTF. The CDR3 DNA reads TGTGCCAGCAGCGGATACCGGGACTATGGCTACACCTTC. This sequence joins TRBV9 and TRBJ1-2, with D unclear. V was pared by 3 bases and J by 3 bases, with 9 bases between. CDR3 size: 13 residues. The germline V gene encodes CDR1 SGDLS and CDR2 YYNGEE.

The V gene is TRBV12-2, the J gene TRBJ1-1. TRBV12-2 is listed as a pseudogene. The CDR3 covers 13 residues. The chain's CDR3 is CASRLVIEAEAFF. The CDR3 DNA reads as TGTGCAAGTCGCTTAGTAATCGAGGCTGAAGCTTTCTTT.

This sequence joins TRBV28 and TRBJ1-1, with 9 bases lining up with TRBD1. J lost 3 bases, V lost 2 bases, and 7 bases had no gene match. The CDR3 sequence is 16 residues long. Germline loops: CDR1 MDHEN, CDR2 SYDVKM. In nucleotides, the CDR3 is TGTGCCAGCAGTTTAATGGGACAGGGATGGGACACTGAAGCTTTCTTT. It yields the protein CASSLMGQGWDTEAFF.

The chain uses TRBV7-9 and TRBJ2-3; 9 nucleotides align to TRBD1. In germline, CDR1 is SEHNR, CDR2 FQNEAQ (reference sequence). The CDR3 length is 16 residues. The J segment lost 7 bases and the V segment lost 3 bases, leaving 11 bases of the junction unmatched. In DNA form, the CDR3 reads TGTGCCAGCAGCTTCAAAGGCGGGACAGGGAGGAATACGCAGTATTTT. It translates to CASSFKGGTGRNTQYF.

This chain uses TRBV19 with TRBJ1-4, with 9 bases lining up with TRBD1. Germline assignment: CDR1 LNHDA and CDR2 SQIVND (reference sequence). The CDR3 covers 15 residues. The V gene end was trimmed by 5 bases and the J gene end by 5 bases; junction bases not matched to a gene: 6. The CDR3 sequence: CASSGRQGENEKLFF. The CDR3 nucleotides are TGTGCCAGTAGTGGGAGACAGGGGGAGAATGAAAAACTGTTTTTT.

V gene TRBV19 combines with J gene TRBJ1-1; TRBD1 is a possible D gene (6 bases). The CDR3 is made up of 14 amino acids. Per germline, CDR1 LNHDA and CDR2 SQIVND (reference sequence). V dropped 3 bases and J dropped 8 bases, with 16 bases sitting between them. CDR3 protein: CASSITLTGPEAFF. In nucleotides, the CDR3 is TGTGCCAGTAGTATTACCCTTACAGGGCCCGAAGCTTTCTTT.

The chain couples TRBV10-3 to TRBJ2-5; the match to TRBD2 covers 11 bases. V was clipped by 7 bases and J by 1 base; unmatched bases: 5. The CDR3 consists of 15 residues. Germline lookup yields CDR1 ENHRY and CDR2 SYGVKD. The CDR3 nucleotides read TGTGCCATCAATTCGGGACTAGCGGCCCAAGAGACCCAGTACTTC. Amino acids: CAINSGLAAQETQYF.

The chain employs TRBV4-1 and TRBJ1-1, with D hard to call. The V gene's germline CDR1 is MGHRA and CDR2 YSYEKL. Trimming cost V 4 bases and J 5 bases, with 11 bases left between them. The CDR3 consists of 13 residues. CDR3 region: CASSLADWTEAFF. Here the CDR3 DNA reads TGCGCCAGCAGCCTCGCGGACTGGACTGAAGCTTTCTTT.

The chain joins TRBV7-9 to TRBJ2-7; 11 bases map to TRBD1. From germline, CDR1 is SEHNR and CDR2 FQNEAQ (reference sequence). V lost 7 bases and J lost 5; bases outside the gene matches: 7. The CDR3 totals 14 residues. DNA for the CDR3: TGTGCCAGCATAGGGACAGGGGGGTTGGACGAGCAGTACTTC. It codes for CASIGTGGLDEQYF.

The V gene is TRBV5-1, the J gene TRBJ2-3; 11 bases map to TRBD1. CDR1 and CDR2 (germline): SGHRS, YFSETQ. After removal of 0 bases from V and 6 bases from J, the junction contained 6 bases not matched to a gene. The CDR3 length is 16 residues. CDR3 in amino acids: CASSLATGTGGDTQYF. CDR3 bases: TGCGCCAGCAGCTTGGCGACCGGGACAGGGGGGGATACGCAGTATTTT.

The rearrangement links TRBV10-3 to TRBJ2-7; 8 nucleotides line up with TRBD2. The trim removed 11 bases at V and 5 bases at J, leaving 8 bases unmatched. Germline CDR1 reads ENHRY; CDR2 reads SYGVKD. The CDR3 consists of 12 residues. CDR3 DNA sequence: TGTGCCTCCCGGGGACTAGTGCACGAGCAGTACTTC. It translates to CASRGLVHEQYF.

CDR3 sequence (DNA): TGTGCCAGCAGCCAAGGACAGGGAATGGGCGAAAAACTGTTTTTT. Its translation is CASSQGQGMGEKLFF. The chain couples TRBV4-2 to TRBJ1-4, with 7 bases matching TRBD1. Trimming took 1 base from V and 8 from J; bases not matched to a gene: 7. Germline V gives CDR1 LGHNA, CDR2 YNFKEQ. The CDR3 is made up of 15 amino acids.

The rearrangement uses TRBV9 and TRBJ1-1, with D hard to call. The length of the CDR3 is 13 residues. The V gene lost 3 bases and the J gene lost 4 bases, with 10 bases spanning the gap. CDR1 and CDR2 (germline): SGDLS, YYNGEE. For the CDR3, the DNA is TGTGCCAGCAGCGGACTATATGGCACTGAAGCTTTCTTT. Encoded protein: CASSGLYGTEAFF.

The chain is built from TRBV4-1 and TRBJ2-7, with TRBD2 as a possible D gene (6 bases). This CDR3 spans 13 amino acids. V gave up 4 bases and J gave up 5 bases, with 12 bases separating them. Germline CDR1 and CDR2: MGHRA and YSYEKL. In nucleotides, the CDR3 is TGCGCCAGCAGCCTTAGGCTAGCGAACGAGCAGTACTTC. Its protein product is CASSLRLANEQYF.

This chain joins TRBV5-4 and TRBJ2-2; no reliable D call. The CDR3 consists of 12 residues. Germline lookup yields CDR1 SGHNT and CDR2 YYREEE (reference sequence). V gave up 1 base and J gave up 6 bases, with 4 bases separating them. The CDR3: CASSLSSGELFF. The CDR3 DNA reads TGTGCCAGCAGCTTGAGCTCCGGGGAGCTGTTTTTT.

The genes are TRBV4-2 and TRBJ1-3; 7 nucleotides line up with TRBD1. The CDR3 sequence is 18 residues long. The trim removed 4 bases at V and 0 bases at J, leaving 12 bases unmatched. Per germline, CDR1 LGHNA and CDR2 YNFKEQ. The CDR3 loop is CASSRDQTGPSSGNTIYF. The CDR3 DNA sequence: TGTGCCAGCAGCCGGGACCAGACAGGGCCAAGCTCTGGAAACACCATATATTTT.

J is TRBJ2-5 and V is TRBV25-1, with 8 bases matching TRBD2. The V gene's germline CDR1 is MGHDK and CDR2 SYGVNS. The CDR3 totals 12 residues. The trim removed 8 bases at V and 7 bases at J, leaving 6 bases unmatched. CDR3 DNA sequence: TGTGCCAGCGCGGGAGGAGGGTGGACCCAGTACTTC. Protein product: CASAGGGWTQYF.

The chain recombines TRBV4-1 with TRBJ2-5; D may be TRBD2 (7 bases). V dropped 4 bases and J dropped 5 bases, with 26 bases sitting between them. Germline lookup yields CDR1 MGHRA and CDR2 YSYEKL. There are 18 residues in the CDR3. The CDR3 DNA reads TGCGCCAGCAGCCTACTCTCGATCGGCCGGGGGCGGGAGGAGACCCAGTACTTC. Translating gives CASSLLSIGRGREETQYF.

In regard to this clone: A read error may account for a junction end that differs from germline. The V call is TRBV19, the J call TRBJ1-1, with D unclear. The CDR3 is 16 amino acids. Germline-derived CDR1 and CDR2 are LNHDA and SQIVND (reference sequence). Here the CDR3 reads CACRHPHRVGSTEAFF. The CDR3 nucleotides are TGTGCCTGTAGGCACCCTCACCGGGTAGGGAGCACTGAAGCTTTCTTT.